A selection of T cell receptor beta chains follows, all from one sample in a study of OX40 agonist ivuxolimab in advanced cancers. Assay: immunoSEQ multiplex PCR; the TCRdb copy retains only in-frame clones and omits some. The sample includes approximately 52,000 clones, over 80% of them seen just once. This material consisted of CD4+ or CD8+ T cells sorted from blood, taken in a trial of the OX40 agonist ivuxolimab. Receptors originate from an adult with an advanced solid tumor such as melanoma, head and neck, liver or kidney cancer. Both conserved end residues are part of each CDR3. The order of the fields is J gene, D gene, V gene, CDR3 DNA, CDR3 protein. D genes are given only for firm matches.

>TRBJ1-5|-|TRBV7-9
TGTGCCAGCAGCTTAGGAGGGACGTATGACCAGCCCCAGCATTTT
CASSLGGTYDQPQHF
>TRBJ2-3|-|TRBV7-2
TGTGCCAGCAGCTTATCCCAAGGACCGAGCGATACGCAGTATTTT
CASSLSQGPSDTQYF
>TRBJ1-3|TRBD1|TRBV6-5
TGTGCCAGCAGTTTAGGGACAGGCTCTGGAAACACCATATATTTT
CASSLGTGSGNTIYF
>TRBJ1-2|TRBD1|TRBV6-5
TGTGCCAGCAGTTACAGGACAGGGGGCAACGGCTACACCTTC
CASSYRTGGNGYTF
>TRBJ2-7|-|TRBV18
TGTGCCAGCTCACCGGGGGCGGATAGCTCCTACGAGCAGTACTTC
CASSPGADSSYEQYF
>TRBJ2-7|TRBD1|TRBV6-1
TGTGCCAGCAGCCGGGACAGGAGTCCCTACGAGCAGTACTTC
CASSRDRSPYEQYF
>TRBJ2-1|-|TRBV18
TGTGCCAGCTCACTCTTCCCCCTATCGAGCTCCTACAATGAGCAGTTCTTC
CASSLFPLSSSYNEQFF
>TRBJ1-1|-|TRBV6-5
TGTGCCAGCAGCGTAAGATCAGGGGACACTGAAGCTTTCTTT
CASSVRSGDTEAFF
>TRBJ1-5|TRBD1|TRBV7-2
TGTGCCAGCAGCACCCCGAAGGACAGGGGTCTTAGCAATCAGCCCCAGCATTTT
CASSTPKDRGLSNQPQHF
>TRBJ1-5|-|TRBV27
TGTGCCAGCAGTTTATCCTCAGGGGACAATCAGCCCCAGCATTTT
CASSLSSGDNQPQHF
>TRBJ2-7|TRBD2|TRBV30
TGTGCCTGGAGCCATGCAGGTCAGGGAGGGGCCGCCTACGAGCAGTACTTC
CAWSHAGQGGAAYEQYF
>TRBJ1-2|-|TRBV20-1
TGCAGTGCTAGGGGCGGGACGCCTAATATCTTC
CSARGGTPNIF